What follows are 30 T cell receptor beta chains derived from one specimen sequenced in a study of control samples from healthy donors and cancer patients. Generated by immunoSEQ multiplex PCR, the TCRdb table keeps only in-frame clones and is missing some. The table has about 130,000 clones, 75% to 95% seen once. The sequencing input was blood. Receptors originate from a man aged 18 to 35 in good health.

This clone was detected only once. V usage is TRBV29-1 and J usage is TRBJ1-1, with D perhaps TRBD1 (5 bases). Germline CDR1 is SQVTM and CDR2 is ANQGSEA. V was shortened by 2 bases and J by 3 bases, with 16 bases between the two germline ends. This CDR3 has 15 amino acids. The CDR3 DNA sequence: TGCAGCGTTGAATGTAAGACAGCTTCGTACACTGAAGCTTTCTTT. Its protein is CSVECKTASYTEAFF.

The CDR3 sequence is CASSFWDLAGAGEQFF. The CDR3 nucleotides are TGTGCCAGCAGCTTTTGGGACCTAGCGGGAGCAGGCGAGCAGTTCTTC. V and J are TRBV11-3 and TRBJ2-1, with 10 bases that match TRBD2. The CDR3 extends over 16 amino acids. Germline V gene data show CDR1 as SGHNT and CDR2 as YENEEA. The V segment lost 3 bases and the J segment 10 bases; nucleotides outside the gene matches: 12.

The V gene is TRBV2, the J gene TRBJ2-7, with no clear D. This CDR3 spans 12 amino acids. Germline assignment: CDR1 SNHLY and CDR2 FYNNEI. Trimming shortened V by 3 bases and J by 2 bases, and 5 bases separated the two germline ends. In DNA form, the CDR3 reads TGTGCCAGCAGTGAGAGGACCTACGAGCAGTACGTC. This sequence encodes CASSERTYEQYV.

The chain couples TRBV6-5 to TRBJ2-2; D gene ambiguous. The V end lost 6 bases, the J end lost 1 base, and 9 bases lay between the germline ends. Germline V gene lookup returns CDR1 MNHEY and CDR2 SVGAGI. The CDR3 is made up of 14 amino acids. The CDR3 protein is CASSFSLNTGELFF. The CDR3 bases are TGTGCCAGCAGCTTCTCCCTGAACACCGGGGAGCTGTTTTTT.

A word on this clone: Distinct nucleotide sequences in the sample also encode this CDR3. Written as DNA, the CDR3 is TGCGCCAGCAGCTTGGGACAGGGCGTTAACACTGAAGCTTTCTTT. It is translated as CASSLGQGVNTEAFF. The chain uses TRBV5-1 and TRBJ1-1, with 7 bases that match TRBD1. Germline trimming cut 0 bases from V and 2 bases from J; bases unmatched to any gene: 4. This CDR3 spans 15 amino acids. In germline, CDR1 is SGHRS, CDR2 YFSETQ. Filled out from reference TRBV5-1 and TRBJ1-1, the complete variable domain reads KAGVTQTPRYLIKTRGQQVTLSCSPISGHRSVSWYQQTPGQGLQFLFEYFSETQRNKGNFPGRFSGRQFSNSRSEMNVSTLELGDSALYLCASSLGQGVNTEAFFGQGTRLTVV.

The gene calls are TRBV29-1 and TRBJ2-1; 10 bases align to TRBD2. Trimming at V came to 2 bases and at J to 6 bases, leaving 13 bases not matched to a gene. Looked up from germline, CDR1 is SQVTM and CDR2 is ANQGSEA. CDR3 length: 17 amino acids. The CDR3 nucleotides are TGCAGCGTTGAACTCACGGCAGCGGGAGGGCCCGGCAATGAGCAGTTCTTC. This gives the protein CSVELTAAGGPGNEQFF.

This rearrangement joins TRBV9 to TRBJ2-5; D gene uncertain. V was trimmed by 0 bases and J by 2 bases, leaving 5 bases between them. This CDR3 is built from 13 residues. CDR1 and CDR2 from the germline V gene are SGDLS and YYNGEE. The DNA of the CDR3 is TGTGCCAGCAGCGTAGCGAGTCAAGAGACCCAGTACTTC. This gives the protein CASSVASQETQYF.

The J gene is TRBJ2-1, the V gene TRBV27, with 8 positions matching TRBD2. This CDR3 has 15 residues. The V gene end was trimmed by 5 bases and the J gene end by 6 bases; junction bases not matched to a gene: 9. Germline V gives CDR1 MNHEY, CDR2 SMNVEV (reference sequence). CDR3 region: CASSPIPLAGNEQFF. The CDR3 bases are TGTGCCAGCAGTCCAATCCCCCTAGCGGGCAATGAGCAGTTCTTC.

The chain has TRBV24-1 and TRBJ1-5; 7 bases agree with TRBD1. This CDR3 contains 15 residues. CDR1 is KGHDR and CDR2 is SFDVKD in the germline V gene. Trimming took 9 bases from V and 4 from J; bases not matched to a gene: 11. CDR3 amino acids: CATPRRDRLNQPQHF. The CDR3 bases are TGTGCCACCCCCCGTCGGGACAGACTAAATCAGCCCCAGCATTTT.

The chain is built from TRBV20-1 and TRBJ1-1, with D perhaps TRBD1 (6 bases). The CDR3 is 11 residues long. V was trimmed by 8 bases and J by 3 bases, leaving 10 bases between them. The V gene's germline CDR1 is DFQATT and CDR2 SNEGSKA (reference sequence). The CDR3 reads CSINRDTEAFF. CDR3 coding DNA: TGCAGTATTAACAGGGACACTGAAGCTTTCTTT.

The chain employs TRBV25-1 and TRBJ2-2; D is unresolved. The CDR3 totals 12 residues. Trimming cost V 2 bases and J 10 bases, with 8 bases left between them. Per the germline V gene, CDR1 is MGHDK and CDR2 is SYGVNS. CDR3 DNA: TGTGCCAGCAGTGAAAGGGCCGAGGAGCTGTTTTTT. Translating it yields CASSERAEELFF.

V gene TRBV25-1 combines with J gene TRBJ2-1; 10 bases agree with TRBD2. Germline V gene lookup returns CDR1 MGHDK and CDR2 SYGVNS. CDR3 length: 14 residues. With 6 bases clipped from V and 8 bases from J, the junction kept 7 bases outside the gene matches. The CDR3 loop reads CASSASGSRYEQFF. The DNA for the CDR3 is TGTGCCAGCAGCGCTAGCGGGAGCAGGTATGAGCAGTTCTTC.

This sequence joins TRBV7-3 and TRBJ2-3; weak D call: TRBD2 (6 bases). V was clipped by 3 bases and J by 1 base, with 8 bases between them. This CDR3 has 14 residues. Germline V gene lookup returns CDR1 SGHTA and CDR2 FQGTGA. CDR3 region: CASSFGGGTDTQYF. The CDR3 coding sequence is TGTGCCAGCAGCTTTGGAGGGGGCACAGATACGCAGTATTTT. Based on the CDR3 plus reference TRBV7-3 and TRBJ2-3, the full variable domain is GAGVSQTPSNKVTEKGKYVELRCDPISGHTALYWYRQSLGQGPEFLIYFQGTGAADDSGLPNDRFFAVRPEGSVSTLKIQRTERGDSAVYLCASSFGGGTDTQYFGPGTRLTVL.

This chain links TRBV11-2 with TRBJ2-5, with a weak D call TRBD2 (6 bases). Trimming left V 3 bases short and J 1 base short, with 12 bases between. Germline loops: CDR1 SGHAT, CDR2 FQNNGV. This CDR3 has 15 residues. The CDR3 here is CASSLSAGSQETQYF. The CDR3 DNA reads TGTGCCAGCAGCTTGAGCGCGGGGTCCCAAGAGACCCAGTACTTC.

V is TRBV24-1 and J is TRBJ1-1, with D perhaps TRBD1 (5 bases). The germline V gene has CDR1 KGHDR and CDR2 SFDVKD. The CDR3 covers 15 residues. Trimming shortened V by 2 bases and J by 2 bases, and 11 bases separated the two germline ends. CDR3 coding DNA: TGTGCCACCAGTGATTCGGCCGGGGGTAACACTGAAGCTTTCTTT. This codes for CATSDSAGGNTEAFF.

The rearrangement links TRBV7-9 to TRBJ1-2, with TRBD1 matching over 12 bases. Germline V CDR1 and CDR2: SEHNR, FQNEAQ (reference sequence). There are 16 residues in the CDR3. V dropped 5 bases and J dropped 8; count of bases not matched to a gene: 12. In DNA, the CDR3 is TGTGCCAGCAGCGCATCCGCCGGGACAGGGGGCGTCGGCTACACCTTC. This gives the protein CASSASAGTGGVGYTF.

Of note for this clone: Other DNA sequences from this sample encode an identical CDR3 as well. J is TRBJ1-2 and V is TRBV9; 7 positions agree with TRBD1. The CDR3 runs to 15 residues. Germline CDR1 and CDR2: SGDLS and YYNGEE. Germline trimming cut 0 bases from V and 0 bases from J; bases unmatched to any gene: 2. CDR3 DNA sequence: TGTGCCAGCAGCGTAGGAACAGGGGCTAACTATGGCTACACCTTC. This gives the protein CASSVGTGANYGYTF.

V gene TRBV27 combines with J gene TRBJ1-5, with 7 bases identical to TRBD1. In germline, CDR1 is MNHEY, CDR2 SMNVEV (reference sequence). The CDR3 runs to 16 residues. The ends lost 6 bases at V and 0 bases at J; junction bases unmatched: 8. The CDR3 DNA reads TGTGCCAGCAGGAGGGACAGTTCGCATAGCAATCAGCCCCAGCATTTT. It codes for CASRRDSSHSNQPQHF.

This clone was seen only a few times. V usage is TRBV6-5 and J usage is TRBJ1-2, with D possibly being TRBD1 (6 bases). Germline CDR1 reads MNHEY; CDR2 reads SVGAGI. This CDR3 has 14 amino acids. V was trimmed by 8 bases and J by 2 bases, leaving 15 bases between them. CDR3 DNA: TGTGCCAGCCCTATCGACGACAGGAACTATGGCTACACCTTC. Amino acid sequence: CASPIDDRNYGYTF.

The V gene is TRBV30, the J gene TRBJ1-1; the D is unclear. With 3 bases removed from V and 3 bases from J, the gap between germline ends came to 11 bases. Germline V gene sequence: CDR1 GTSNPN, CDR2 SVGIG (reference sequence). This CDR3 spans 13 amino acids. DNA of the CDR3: TGTGCCTGGAGCTTTAGGAGGGACACTGAAGCTTTCTTT. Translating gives CAWSFRRDTEAFF.

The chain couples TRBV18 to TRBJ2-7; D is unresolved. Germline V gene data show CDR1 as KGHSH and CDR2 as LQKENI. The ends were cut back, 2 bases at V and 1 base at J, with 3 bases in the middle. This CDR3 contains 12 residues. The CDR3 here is CASSPRSYEQYF. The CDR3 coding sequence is TGTGCCAGCTCACCAAGATCCTACGAGCAGTACTTC.

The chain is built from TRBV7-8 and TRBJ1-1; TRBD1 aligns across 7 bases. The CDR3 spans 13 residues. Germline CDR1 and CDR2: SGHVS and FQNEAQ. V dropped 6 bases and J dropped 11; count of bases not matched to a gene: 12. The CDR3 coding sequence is TGTGCCAGCAGACAAACAGGGGAAGGGGGGGCTTTCTTT. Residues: CASRQTGEGGAFF.

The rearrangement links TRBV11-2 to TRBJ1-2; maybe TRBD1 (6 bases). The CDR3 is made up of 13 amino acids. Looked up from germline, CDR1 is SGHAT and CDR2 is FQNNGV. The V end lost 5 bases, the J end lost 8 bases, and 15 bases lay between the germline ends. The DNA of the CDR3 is TGTGCCAGCAGCCCAATGGACAGTGTCGGCTACACCTTC. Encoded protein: CASSPMDSVGYTF.

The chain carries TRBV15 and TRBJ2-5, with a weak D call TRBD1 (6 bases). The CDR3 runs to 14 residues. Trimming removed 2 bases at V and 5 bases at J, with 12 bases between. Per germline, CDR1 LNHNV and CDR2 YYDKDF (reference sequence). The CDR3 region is CATSRSGVEETQYF. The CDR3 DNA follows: TGTGCCACCAGCAGATCAGGGGTTGAGGAGACCCAGTACTTC.

CDR3 DNA: TGTGCCAGCAGCCAAGGGGATCCCCTAGGCGGTGAAAAACTGTTTTTT. Encoded protein: CASSQGDPLGGEKLFF. The chain recombines TRBV4-2 with TRBJ1-4; D is unresolved. This CDR3 comprises 16 residues. Germline-derived CDR1 and CDR2 are LGHNA and YNFKEQ. Trimming stripped 1 base from V and 7 bases from J, with 16 bases between.

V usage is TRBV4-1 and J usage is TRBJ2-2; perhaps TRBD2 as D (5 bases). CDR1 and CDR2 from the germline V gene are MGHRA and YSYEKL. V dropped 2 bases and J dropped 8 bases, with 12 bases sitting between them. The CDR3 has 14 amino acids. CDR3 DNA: TGCGCCAGCAGCCAACCGGGGAAATCAGGGGAGCTGTTTTTT. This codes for CASSQPGKSGELFF.

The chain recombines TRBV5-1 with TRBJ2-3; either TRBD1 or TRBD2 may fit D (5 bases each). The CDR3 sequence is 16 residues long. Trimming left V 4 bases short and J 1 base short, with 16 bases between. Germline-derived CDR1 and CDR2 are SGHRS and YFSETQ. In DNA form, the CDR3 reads TGCGCCAGCAGCCCAATGGGTAGGGACGGCACAGATACGCAGTATTTT. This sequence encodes CASSPMGRDGTDTQYF.

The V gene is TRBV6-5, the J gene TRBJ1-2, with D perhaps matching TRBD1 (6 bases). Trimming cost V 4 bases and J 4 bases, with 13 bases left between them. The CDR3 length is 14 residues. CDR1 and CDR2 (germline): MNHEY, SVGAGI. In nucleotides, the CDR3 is TGTGCCAGCAGTTCCGAGGGGGAAGGCTATGGCTACACCTTC. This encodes CASSSEGEGYGYTF.

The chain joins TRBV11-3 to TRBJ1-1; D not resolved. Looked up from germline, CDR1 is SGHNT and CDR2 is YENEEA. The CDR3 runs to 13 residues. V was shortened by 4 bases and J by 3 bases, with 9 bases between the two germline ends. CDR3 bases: TGTGCCAGCAGCTCACAGTGGGACACTGAAGCTTTCTTT. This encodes CASSSQWDTEAFF.

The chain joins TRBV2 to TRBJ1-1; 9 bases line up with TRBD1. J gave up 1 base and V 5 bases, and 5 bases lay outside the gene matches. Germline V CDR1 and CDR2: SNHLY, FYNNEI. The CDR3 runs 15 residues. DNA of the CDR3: TGTGCCAGCAGTTCTAGGACAGGGGCGAACACTGAAGCTTTCTTT. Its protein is CASSSRTGANTEAFF.